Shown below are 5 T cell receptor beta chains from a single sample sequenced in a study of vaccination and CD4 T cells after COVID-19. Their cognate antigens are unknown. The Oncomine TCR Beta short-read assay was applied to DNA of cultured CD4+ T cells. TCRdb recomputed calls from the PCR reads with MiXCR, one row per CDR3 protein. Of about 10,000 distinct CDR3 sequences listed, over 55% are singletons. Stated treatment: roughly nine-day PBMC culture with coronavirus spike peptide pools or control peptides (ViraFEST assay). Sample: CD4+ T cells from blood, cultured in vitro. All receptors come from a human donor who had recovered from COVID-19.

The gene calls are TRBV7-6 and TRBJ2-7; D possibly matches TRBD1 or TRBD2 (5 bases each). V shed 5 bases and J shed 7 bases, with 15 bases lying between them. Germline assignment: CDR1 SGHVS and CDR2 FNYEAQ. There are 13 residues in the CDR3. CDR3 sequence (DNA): TGTGCCAGCAGCCAGGGCTACTCGGGGGAGCAGTACTTC. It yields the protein CASSQGYSGEQYF.

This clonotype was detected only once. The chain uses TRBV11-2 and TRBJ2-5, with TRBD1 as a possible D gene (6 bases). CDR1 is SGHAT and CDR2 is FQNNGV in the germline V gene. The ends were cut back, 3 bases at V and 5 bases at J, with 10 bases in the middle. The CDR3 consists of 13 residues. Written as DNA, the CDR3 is TGTGCCAGCAGCTTCCACAGGGTTGAGACCCAGTACTTC. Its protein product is CASSFHRVETQYF.

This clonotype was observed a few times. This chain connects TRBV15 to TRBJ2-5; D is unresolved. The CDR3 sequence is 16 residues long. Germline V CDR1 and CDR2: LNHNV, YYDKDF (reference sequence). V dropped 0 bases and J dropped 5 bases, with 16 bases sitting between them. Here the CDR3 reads CATSRDLGPPIETQYF. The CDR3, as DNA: TGTGCCACCAGCAGAGATTTAGGCCCTCCAATCGAGACCCAGTACTTC. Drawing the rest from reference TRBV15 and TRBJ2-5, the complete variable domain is DAMVIQNPRYQVTQFGKPVTLSCSQTLNHNVMYWYQQKSSQAPKLLFHYYDKDFNNEADTPDNFQSRRPNTSFCFLDIRSPGLGDTAMYLCATSRDLGPPIETQYFGPGTRLLVL.

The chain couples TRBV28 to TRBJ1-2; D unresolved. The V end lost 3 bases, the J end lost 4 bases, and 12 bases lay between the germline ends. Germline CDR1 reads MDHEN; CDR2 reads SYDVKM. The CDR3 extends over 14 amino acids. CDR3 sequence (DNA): TGTGCCAGCAGTTTGGTACAGCACTCCTATGGCTACACCTTC. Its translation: CASSLVQHSYGYTF.

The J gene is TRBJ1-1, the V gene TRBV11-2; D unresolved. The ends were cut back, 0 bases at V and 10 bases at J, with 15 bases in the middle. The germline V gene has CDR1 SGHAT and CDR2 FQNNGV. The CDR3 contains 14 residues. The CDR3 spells CASSLDLSRPGAFF. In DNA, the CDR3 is TGTGCCAGCAGCTTAGATCTTAGCCGTCCTGGAGCTTTCTTT.